This T cell receptor beta chain was recovered during a study of shared clonotypes between healthy human individuals. Study information: A couple of women and a few men aged 18 to 49 made up the donors.

There are 13 residues in the CDR3. V lost 5 bases, J lost 1 base, and 8 bases lay in between. Germline lookup yields CDR1 SEHNR and CDR2 FQNEAQ (reference sequence). Method: immunoSEQ multiplex PCR; TCRdb's copy keeps in-frame clones and lacks some. This sample has millions of clones; approximately 94% occur once, and the top ten carry more than 0.12%. The chain carries TRBV7-9 and TRBJ1-1; no clear D gene. The TCR sequence derives from a man between 18 and 35 years old in good health. The sequenced sample was naive CD4+ T cells sorted from blood. This sample's subset: CD45RA+ positively selected. CDR3 in amino acids: CASSMTENTEAFF. DNA of the CDR3: TGTGCCAGCAGCATGACGGAGAACACTGAAGCTTTCTTT.